Detailed here is one T cell receptor beta chain. Its antigen is undetermined. These data belong to a study of T cell responses to AZD1222 COVID-19 vaccine. Profiling relied on immunoSEQ multiplex PCR, and the TCRdb table lists in-frame clones only, not all of them. The sample has more than 60,000 clones, around 87% seen once; the top ten hold less than 20%. Study results and limitations: Only a handful of people who got AZD1222 tested seropositive at baseline. The donor group comprised mostly white British people and more females; the analysis possibly underestimated clonal diversity. Along spike, vaccine-associated CD4 TCRs were found throughout, with dominance at 160-218 and 743-854.

The source was peripheral blood, collected 28 days after the second AZD1222 dose. The TCR sequence derives from an adult who received the AZD1222 COVID-19 vaccine.

The CDR3 sequence: CASRRTGAHTDTQYF. CDR3 nucleotide sequence: TGTGCCAGCAGGCGGACAGGGGCACACACAGATACGCAGTATTTT. This chain links TRBV6-4 with TRBJ2-3, with TRBD1 matching over 9 bases. This CDR3 contains 15 residues. With 6 bases clipped from V and 2 bases from J, the junction kept 6 bases outside the gene matches. The germline V gene encodes CDR1 MRHNA and CDR2 SNTAGT.